A single sample gave rise to the 8 T cell receptor beta chains below, sequenced in a study of blood T cell repertoires in COVID-19. Here immunoSEQ multiplex PCR was the method, and the copy in TCRdb shows in-frame clones only, minus some. The sample carries approximately 270,000 clones, approximately 83% recorded once. Source material: peripheral blood. These receptor sequences come from an older person with COVID-19, enrolled during active disease.

V usage is TRBV27 and J usage is TRBJ1-2; D gene ambiguous. Germline values: CDR1 MNHEY, CDR2 SMNVEV (reference sequence). Between the trimmed V and J ends, which lost 5 bases and 3 bases, there was a span of 19 bases. The CDR3 is made up of 16 amino acids. The CDR3 sequence: CASSPRTGVYDYGYTF. In DNA, the CDR3 is TGTGCCAGCAGTCCCCGGACTGGGGTTTATGACTATGGCTACACCTTC.

This clone was counted a few times. The chain links TRBV5-1 to TRBJ2-5, with D possibly being TRBD1 (5 bases). The V end was cut by 0 bases, the J end by 5 bases, with 14 bases between. The CDR3 is 15 residues long. The V gene's germline CDR1 is SGHRS and CDR2 YFSETQ. The CDR3 nucleotides are TGCGCCAGCAGCTTGGAAGGCAGGGATTTCGAGACCCAGTACTTC. Protein: CASSLEGRDFETQYF.

The DNA of the CDR3 is TGCGCCAGCAGCTGGTCGGTTGCTGGGGCCAACGTCCTGACTTTC. This gives the protein CASSWSVAGANVLTF. This rearrangement joins TRBV5-1 to TRBJ2-6; D is ambiguous. V dropped 3 bases and J dropped 2 bases, with 9 bases sitting between them. This CDR3 contains 15 residues. Germline loops: CDR1 SGHRS, CDR2 YFSETQ. Combining the CDR3 with reference TRBV5-1 and TRBJ2-6 gives the whole variable domain KAGVTQTPRYLIKTRGQQVTLSCSPISGHRSVSWYQQTPGQGLQFLFEYFSETQRNKGNFPGRFSGRQFSNSRSEMNVSTLELGDSALYLCASSWSVAGANVLTFGAGSRLTVL.

The chain uses TRBV24-1 and TRBJ2-5, with a tentative D call TRBD1 (6 bases). CDR3 length equals 14 residues. Germline values: CDR1 KGHDR, CDR2 SFDVKD. Trimming removed 9 bases at V and 5 bases at J, with 18 bases between. CDR3 amino acids: CATGTRGEAETQYF. The CDR3 DNA sequence: TGTGCCACCGGGACACGAGGGGAAGCGGAGACCCAGTACTTC.

The V and J genes are TRBV7-8 and TRBJ2-7, with D possibly being TRBD2 (5 bases). Trimming pared 5 bases from V and 3 bases from J, leaving 17 bases between. Looked up from germline, CDR1 is SGHVS and CDR2 is FQNEAQ. The CDR3 is made up of 15 amino acids. The CDR3 nucleotides read TGTGCCAGCAGCCCACGCCGAGGGCCACACTACGAGCAGTACTTC. It encodes CASSPRRGPHYEQYF.

This clone has only a few counts. This sample includes further DNA sequences coding for the same CDR3. This sequence joins TRBV7-2 and TRBJ1-2; 9 bases align to TRBD1. Germline V lookup: CDR1 SGHTA, CDR2 FQGNSA. V was clipped by 1 base and J by 5 bases; unmatched bases: 5. The CDR3 has 15 residues. CDR3 sequence: CASSLGPGQGYGYTF. Here the CDR3 DNA reads TGTGCCAGCAGCTTAGGGCCGGGACAGGGATATGGCTACACCTTC.

The rearrangement links TRBV19 to TRBJ2-1, with D possibly matching TRBD2 (5 bases). Germline-derived CDR1 and CDR2 are LNHDA and SQIVND (reference sequence). The CDR3 totals 13 residues. V shed 3 bases and J shed 6 bases, with 9 bases lying between them. The CDR3 sequence: CASSIGLANEQFF. For the CDR3, the DNA is TGTGCCAGTAGTATCGGGCTAGCCAATGAGCAGTTCTTC.

The chain couples TRBV11-2 to TRBJ2-7; 7 nucleotides match TRBD1. There are 15 residues in the CDR3. Germline-derived CDR1 and CDR2 are SGHAT and FQNNGV. The ends lost 5 bases at V and 5 bases at J; junction bases unmatched: 12. The CDR3 spells CASSTILGGWNEQYF. The CDR3 DNA is TGTGCCAGCAGCACCATACTAGGGGGCTGGAACGAGCAGTACTTC.